This TCR beta chain was identified in a study of identical twins. TCRdb used MiXCR to reprocess the 5' RACE reads, holding one entry per CDR3 protein. The sample holds 310,000 or so distinct CDR3 sequences; about 8.3% are singletons and the top ten take less than 2.5%. Overall study findings and caveats: Cord blood beta clonotypes that were abundant carried fewer insertions, and memory repertoires showed no such trend. Modeled out-of-frame TCR alpha sharing in monozygotic twins fell below observed levels.

This clonotype was seen more than once but under ten times. Its matching antigen is unknown. CDR1 is MNHNS and CDR2 is SASEGT in the germline V gene. CDR3 length: 14 residues. The V segment lost 7 bases and the J segment 3 bases; nucleotides outside the gene matches: 9. The same data also contributed to another study, on yellow fever vaccine responses in identical twins.

This receptor was taken from a woman aged 18 to 35 in good health. This sequence joins TRBV6-1 and TRBJ2-7, with 7 bases that match TRBD2. The specimen sequenced was memory (CD45RO+) T cells sorted from blood. This chain's CDR3 is CASTQSGGSYEQYV. DNA for the CDR3: TGTGCCAGCACCCAATCCGGGGGGAGCTACGAGCAGTACGTC.